This T cell receptor (beta chain) is drawn from a study of blood T cell repertoires in COVID-19. Per the original data handling: How many nucleated cells were present was estimated from reference gene primer amplification. Data came from immunoSEQ multiplex PCR; TCRdb stores just in-frame clones and leaves some out. For V, J and clone size, that table is used; D and trimming come from the DNA. The data contain around 70,000 clones, just under 85% of them singletons. The clonotype originates from a man in his 70s with acute or convalescent COVID-19. The sequencing sample was made of peripheral blood.

CDR3 residues: CASSIWTVSYGYTF. The CDR3 DNA reads as TGTGCCAGCAGCATCTGGACAGTCTCCTATGGCTACACCTTC. This chain connects TRBV5-6 to TRBJ1-2, with D possibly TRBD1 on 6 matching bases. With 4 bases removed from V and 4 bases from J, the gap between germline ends came to 14 bases. The CDR3 spans 14 residues. Looked up from germline, CDR1 is SGHDT and CDR2 is YYEEEE.